This T cell receptor beta chain comes out of a study of blood T cell repertoires in COVID-19. As for the study in general: COVID-19 samples, acute and convalescent, were from the United States, Italy and Spain. PBMCs, B-cell-depleted T cells, or T cells were the source of the cDNA or gDNA that made up the material.

The data were produced by immunoSEQ multiplex PCR, yet TCRdb's version contains in-frame clones alone and is incomplete. The sample gives around 270,000 clones, 85% to 90% of which show up once; around 0.84% is in the top ten. Between the trimmed V and J ends, which lost 2 bases and 0 bases, there was a span of 13 bases. There are 16 residues in the CDR3. CDR1 is MDHEN, CDR2 SYDVKM, per germline. The rearrangement uses TRBV28 and TRBJ1-1; D gene unclear. This receptor was taken from a man younger than 45 with acute or convalescent COVID-19. The sequenced material came from peripheral blood. CDR3 in DNA: TGTGCCAGCAGTTTACGACCAGGCCAGATGAACACTGAAGCTTTCTTT. Its protein is CASSLRPGQMNTEAFF.